This T cell receptor beta chain appears in the sequencing data of a study of cytomegalovirus exposure and HLA in healthy donors. The CDR3 is made up of 12 amino acids. Germline lookup yields CDR1 GTSNPN and CDR2 SVGIG (reference sequence). V lost 1 base and J lost 3, with 7 bases in between. The PCR employed 60 Vbeta primers together with 13 Jbeta primers. Only in-frame clones appear in the TCRdb table, and some are missing; sequencing was by immunoSEQ multiplex PCR. The sample has more than 100,000 clones; around nine tenths are singletons. Concerning this clone: Its antigen is not identified.

Findings and caveats of the study: In vitro, three CMV-associated chains proved specific for CMV antigens. Later analysis revealed greater clonal expansion in HLA-associated TCR beta chains than in equally common others. Association of 16,951 TCR beta sequences with HLA alleles was found at 0.05 false discovery rate in a later analysis.

The sequence was obtained from a woman aged 25 to 45 in good health and CMV-seronegative. The V and J genes are TRBV30 and TRBJ2-7, with D unresolved. The sequenced sample was PBMCs. The CDR3 DNA reads as TGTGCCTGGAGTGCCTGGCACTACGAGCAGTACTTC. It codes for CAWSAWHYEQYF.